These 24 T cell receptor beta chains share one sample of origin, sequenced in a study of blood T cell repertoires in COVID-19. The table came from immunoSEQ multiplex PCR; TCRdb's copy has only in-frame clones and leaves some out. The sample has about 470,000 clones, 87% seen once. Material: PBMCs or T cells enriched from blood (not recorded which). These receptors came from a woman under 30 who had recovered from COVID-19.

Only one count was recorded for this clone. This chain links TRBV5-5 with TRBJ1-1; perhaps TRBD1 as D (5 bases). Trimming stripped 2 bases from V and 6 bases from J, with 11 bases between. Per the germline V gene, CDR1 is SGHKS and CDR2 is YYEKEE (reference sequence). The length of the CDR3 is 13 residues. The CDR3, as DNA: TGTGCCAGCAGCTTATCAGGGTTGCCTGAAGCTTTCTTT. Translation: CASSLSGLPEAFF.

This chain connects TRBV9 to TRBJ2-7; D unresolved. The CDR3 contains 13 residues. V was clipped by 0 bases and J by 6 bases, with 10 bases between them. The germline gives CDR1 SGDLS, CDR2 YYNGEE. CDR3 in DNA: TGTGCCAGCAGCGTAGGGGTACGGAGCGAGCAGTACTTC. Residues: CASSVGVRSEQYF.

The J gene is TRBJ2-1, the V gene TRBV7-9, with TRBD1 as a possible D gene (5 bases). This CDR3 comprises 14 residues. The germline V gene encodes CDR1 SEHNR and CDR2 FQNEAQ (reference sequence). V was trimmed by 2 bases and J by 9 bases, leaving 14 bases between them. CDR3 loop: CASSLSQGLGEQFF. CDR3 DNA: TGTGCCAGCAGCTTATCCCAGGGTCTCGGTGAGCAGTTCTTC.

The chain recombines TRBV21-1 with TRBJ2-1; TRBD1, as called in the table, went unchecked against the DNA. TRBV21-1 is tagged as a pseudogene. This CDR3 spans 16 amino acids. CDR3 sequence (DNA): TGTGCCAGCAGAACCCGACAGGCGAGCTCCTACAATGAGCAGTTCTTC. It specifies CASRTRQASSYNEQFF.

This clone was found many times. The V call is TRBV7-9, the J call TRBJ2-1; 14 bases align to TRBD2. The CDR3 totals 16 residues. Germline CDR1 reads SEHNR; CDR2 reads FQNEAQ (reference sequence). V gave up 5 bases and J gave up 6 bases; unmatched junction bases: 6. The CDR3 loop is CASSRSGLAGANEQFF. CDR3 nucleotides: TGTGCCAGCAGCCGATCGGGACTAGCGGGAGCCAATGAGCAGTTCTTC.

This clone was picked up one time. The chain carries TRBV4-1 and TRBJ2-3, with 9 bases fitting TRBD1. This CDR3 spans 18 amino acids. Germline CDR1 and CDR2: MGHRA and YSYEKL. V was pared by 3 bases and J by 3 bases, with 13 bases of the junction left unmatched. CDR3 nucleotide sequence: TGCGCCAGCAGCCACCCGACAGGGGGACTACTTAGGACAGATACGCAGTATTTT. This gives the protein CASSHPTGGLLRTDTQYF.

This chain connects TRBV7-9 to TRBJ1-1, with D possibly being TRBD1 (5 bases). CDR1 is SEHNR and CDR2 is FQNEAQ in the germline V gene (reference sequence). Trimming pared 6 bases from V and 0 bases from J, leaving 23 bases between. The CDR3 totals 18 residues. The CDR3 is CASSPRGRVSIMNTEAFF. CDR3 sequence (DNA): TGTGCCAGCAGTCCCCGGGGGAGGGTGAGCATTATGAACACTGAAGCTTTCTTT.

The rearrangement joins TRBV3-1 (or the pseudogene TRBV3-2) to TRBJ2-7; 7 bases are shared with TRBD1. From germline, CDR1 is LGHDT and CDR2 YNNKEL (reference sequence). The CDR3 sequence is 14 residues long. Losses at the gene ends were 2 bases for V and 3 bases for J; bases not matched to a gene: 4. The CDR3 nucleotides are TGTGCCAGCAGCCAATTCCGGGACAGCTACGAGCAGTACTTC. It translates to CASSQFRDSYEQYF.

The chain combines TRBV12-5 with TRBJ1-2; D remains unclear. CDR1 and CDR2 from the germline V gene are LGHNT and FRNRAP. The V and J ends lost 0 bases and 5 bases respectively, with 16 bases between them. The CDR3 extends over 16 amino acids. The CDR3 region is CASGLVLGGRLYGYTF. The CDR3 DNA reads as TGTGCTAGTGGTTTGGTACTGGGAGGGAGGCTATATGGCTACACCTTC.

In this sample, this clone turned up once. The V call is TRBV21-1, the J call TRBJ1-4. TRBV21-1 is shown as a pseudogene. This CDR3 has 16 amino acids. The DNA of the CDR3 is TGTGCCAGCAGCTCCCAATGGGGAGTAACTAATGAAAAACTGTTTTTT. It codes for CASSSQWGVTNEKLFF.

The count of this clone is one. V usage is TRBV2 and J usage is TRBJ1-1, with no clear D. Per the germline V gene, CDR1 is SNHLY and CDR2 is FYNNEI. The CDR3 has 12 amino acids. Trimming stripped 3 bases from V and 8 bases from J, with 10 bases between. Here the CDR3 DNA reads TGTGCCAGCAGTGATACTATCTTGGAAGCTTTCTTT. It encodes CASSDTILEAFF.

DNA of the CDR3: TGTGCCAGCAGCGTAGAATGGGTCGGGGAGCCCGACAATTCACCCCTCCACTTT. Its translation is CASSVEWVGEPDNSPLHF. This chain connects TRBV9 to TRBJ1-6; D is ambiguous. V was pared by 0 bases and J by 7 bases, with 20 bases between. The CDR3 is made up of 18 amino acids. CDR1 and CDR2 from the germline V gene are SGDLS and YYNGEE.

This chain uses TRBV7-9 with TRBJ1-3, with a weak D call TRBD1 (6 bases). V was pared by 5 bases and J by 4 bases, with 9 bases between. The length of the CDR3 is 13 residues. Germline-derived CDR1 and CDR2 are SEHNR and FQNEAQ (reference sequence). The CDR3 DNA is TGTGCCAGCAGCCCGGGGGGCGGAAACACCATATATTTT. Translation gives CASSPGGGNTIYF.

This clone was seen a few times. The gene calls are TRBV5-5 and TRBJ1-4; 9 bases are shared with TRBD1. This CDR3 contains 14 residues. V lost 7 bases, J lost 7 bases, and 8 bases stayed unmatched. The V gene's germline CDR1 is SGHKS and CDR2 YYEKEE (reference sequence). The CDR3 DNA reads TGTGCCAGCGGCCGGGACAGGGAGAGTGAAAAACTGTTTTTT. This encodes CASGRDRESEKLFF.

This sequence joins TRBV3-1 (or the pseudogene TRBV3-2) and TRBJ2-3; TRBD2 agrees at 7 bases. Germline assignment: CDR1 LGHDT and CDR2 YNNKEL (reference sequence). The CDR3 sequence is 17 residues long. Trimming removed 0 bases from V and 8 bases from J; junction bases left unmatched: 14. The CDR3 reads CASSQDPLGGGVITQYF. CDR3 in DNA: TGTGCCAGCAGCCAAGACCCCCTCGGGGGAGGGGTTATTACGCAGTATTTT.

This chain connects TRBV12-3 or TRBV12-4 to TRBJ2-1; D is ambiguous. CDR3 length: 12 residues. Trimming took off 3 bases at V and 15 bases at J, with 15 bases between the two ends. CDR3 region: CASSFSRYRWFF. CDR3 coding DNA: TGTGCCAGCAGTTTCTCCCGGTACAGATGGTTCTTC.

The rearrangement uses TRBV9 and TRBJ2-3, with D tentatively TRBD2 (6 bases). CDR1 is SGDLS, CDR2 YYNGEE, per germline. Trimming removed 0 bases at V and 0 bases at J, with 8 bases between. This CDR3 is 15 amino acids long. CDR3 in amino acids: CASSVAGVSTDTQYF. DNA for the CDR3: TGTGCCAGCAGCGTAGCGGGGGTTAGCACAGATACGCAGTATTTT.

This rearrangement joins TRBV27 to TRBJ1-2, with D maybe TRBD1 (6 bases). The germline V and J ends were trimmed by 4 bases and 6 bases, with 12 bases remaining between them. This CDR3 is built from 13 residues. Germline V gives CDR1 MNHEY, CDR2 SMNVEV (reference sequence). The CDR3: CASSSAQGDGYTF. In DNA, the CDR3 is TGTGCCAGCAGTTCCGCACAGGGCGATGGCTACACCTTC.

CDR3: CASTPQGWNQPQHF. Written as DNA, the CDR3 is TGTGCCAGCACCCCACAGGGCTGGAATCAGCCCCAGCATTTT. The gene calls are TRBV28 and TRBJ1-5, with D possibly matching TRBD1 (6 bases). Trimming removed 7 bases from V and 4 bases from J, with 14 bases in between. Germline lookup yields CDR1 MDHEN and CDR2 SYDVKM. This CDR3 is 14 amino acids long.

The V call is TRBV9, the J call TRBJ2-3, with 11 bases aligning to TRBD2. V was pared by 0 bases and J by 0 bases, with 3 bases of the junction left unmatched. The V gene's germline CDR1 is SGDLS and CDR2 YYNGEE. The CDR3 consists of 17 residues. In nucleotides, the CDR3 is TGTGCCAGCAGCGTAGAGGGGACTAGCGGTAGCACAGATACGCAGTATTTT. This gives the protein CASSVEGTSGSTDTQYF.

The CDR3 protein is CASSSGLAGNEQFF. DNA of the CDR3: TGCGCCAGCAGCTCCGGACTAGCGGGCAATGAGCAGTTCTTC. The rearrangement joins TRBV5-1 to TRBJ2-1, with 11 bases matching TRBD2. CDR3 length equals 14 residues. Trimming took 3 bases from V and 6 from J; bases not matched to a gene: 2. CDR1 SGHRS and CDR2 YFSETQ come from the germline V gene.

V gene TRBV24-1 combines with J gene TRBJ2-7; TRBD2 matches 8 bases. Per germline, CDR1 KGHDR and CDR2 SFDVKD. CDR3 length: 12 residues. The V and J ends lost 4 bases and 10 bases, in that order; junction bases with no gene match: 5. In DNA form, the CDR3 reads TGTGCCACCAGTGACCCCGGGGGGGTACAGTACTTC. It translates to CATSDPGGVQYF.

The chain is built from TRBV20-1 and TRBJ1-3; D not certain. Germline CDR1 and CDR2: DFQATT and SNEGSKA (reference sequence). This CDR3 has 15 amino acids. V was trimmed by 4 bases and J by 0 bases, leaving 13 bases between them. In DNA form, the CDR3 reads TGCAGTGCTAATGAGCAGGATGGCTCTGGAAACACCATATATTTT. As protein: CSANEQDGSGNTIYF.

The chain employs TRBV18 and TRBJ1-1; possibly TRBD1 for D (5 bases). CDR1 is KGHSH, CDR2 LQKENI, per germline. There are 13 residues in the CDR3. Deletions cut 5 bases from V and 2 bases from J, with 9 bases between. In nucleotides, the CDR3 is TGTGCCAGCTCAGGCCAGGGTAACACTGAAGCTTTCTTT. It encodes CASSGQGNTEAFF.